This T cell receptor beta chain was identified in a study of spatial heterogeneity in lung cancer. Study-wide context: In tumor regions TCR transcript counts correlated strongly with a matched bulk RNA-seq T cell module score. Study observations and caveats: As ubiquitous and regional nonsynonymous mutations varied, counts of ubiquitous and regional expanded TCRs tracked them, respectively. Tumor mutation counts were tracked by expanded intratumoral alpha and beta TCR counts.

The germline CDR1 and CDR2 sequences are DFQATT and SNEGSKA (reference sequence). The CDR3 consists of 11 residues. The sample's time point: sample taken at primary tumor resection. The donors, roughly 70 patients with untreated early-stage non-small cell lung cancer, provided the samples. TCRdb itself ran the 5' RACE reads through MiXCR, one entry per CDR3 protein. The sample comprises about 7,500 distinct CDR3 sequences, about 12% of which are singletons, and over 20% rests with the top ten. This clonotype is labeled as medium-sized. Its matching antigen is unknown. This beta chain turned up in a library designed for alpha chains; as an off-target read, its abundance says little.

The TCR sequence derives from a male donor with early-stage non-small cell lung cancer. This specimen consisted of lung tumor tissue, obtained at surgery. V gene TRBV20-1 combines with J gene TRBJ2-7; 9 bases line up with TRBD1. The CDR3, as DNA: TGCAGCGTGAGGACAGGGGCCGAGCAGTACTTC. It translates to CSVRTGAEQYF.